These 23 T cell receptor beta chains originate from one sample sequenced in a study of CD8+CD57+ T cells in acquired aplastic anemia. Using genomic DNA as the template, TCR beta VDJ and CDR3 profiling was carried out. MiXCR was run by TCRdb on the reads, yielding one entry per CDR3 protein. The sample yields approximately 220,000 distinct CDR3 sequences, 40% to 60% seen once. Sequencing involved patients with CD8+CD57+ cell expansion previously shown by flow cytometry. Sample: sorted CD4+, CD8+, or CD8+CD57+ T cells (not recorded which) from PBMCs. All receptors come from a human donor with aplastic anemia.

In this sample, this clonotype turned up many times. V gene TRBV10-3 combines with J gene TRBJ2-1; 9 bases map to TRBD2. The V and J ends lost 4 bases and 8 bases, in that order; junction bases with no gene match: 9. Per germline, CDR1 ENHRY and CDR2 SYGVKD. There are 15 residues in the CDR3. CDR3 sequence (DNA): TGTGCCATCAGTGGACCGGCGGGGGGGCCCGATGAGCAGTTCTTC. Amino acids: CAISGPAGGPDEQFF.

V is TRBV19 and J is TRBJ1-2; 9 positions match TRBD1. V gave up 1 base and J gave up 5 bases; unmatched junction bases: 2. The CDR3 totals 14 residues. In germline, CDR1 is LNHDA, CDR2 SQIVND (reference sequence). The CDR3 nucleotides read TGTGCCAGTAGTATAGGGACAGGGGCATATGGCTACACCTTC. It yields the protein CASSIGTGAYGYTF.

This chain links TRBV9 with TRBJ2-1, with D possibly being TRBD2 (5 bases). This CDR3 contains 15 residues. V was cut by 4 bases and J by 1 base, with 12 bases left in between. The germline gives CDR1 SGDLS, CDR2 YYNGEE. The CDR3 DNA reads as TGTGCCAGCAGCCCATCGGGATTTTCCTACAATGAGCAGTTCTTC. Translation: CASSPSGFSYNEQFF. Variable domain in full (rest from reference TRBV9 and TRBJ2-1): DSGVTQTPKHLITATGQRVTLRCSPRSGDLSVYWYQQSLDQGLQFLIQYYNGEERAKGNILERFSAQQFPDLHSELNLSSLELGDSALYFCASSPSGFSYNEQFFGPGTRLTVL.

This clonotype has at least ten counts. The V and J genes are TRBV2 and TRBJ1-1; D gene uncertain. Germline V lookup: CDR1 SNHLY, CDR2 FYNNEI. The CDR3 contains 15 residues. V lost 1 base and J lost 5, with 14 bases in between. The CDR3 nucleotides read TGTGCCAGCAGTGAAGATGAGGGAGTGAGAACTGAAGCTTTCTTT. It codes for CASSEDEGVRTEAFF.

This clonotype was detected a few times. The gene calls are TRBV9 and TRBJ1-3; no definite D call. CDR1 SGDLS and CDR2 YYNGEE come from the germline V gene. The CDR3 has 16 residues. V gave up 0 bases and J gave up 0 bases, with 10 bases separating them. CDR3 sequence (DNA): TGTGCCAGCAGCGTAGCCGGATCGAACTCTGGAAACACCATATATTTT. Amino acids: CASSVAGSNSGNTIYF.

V and J are TRBV10-2 and TRBJ2-5; no reliable D call. Trimming shortened V by 4 bases and J by 3 bases, and 12 bases separated the two germline ends. The CDR3 has 14 amino acids. The germline CDR1 and CDR2 sequences are WSHSY and SAAADI. The CDR3 DNA reads as TGCGCCAGCAGTGGTTATACCATAGAAGAGACCCAGTACTTC. It specifies CASSGYTIEETQYF.

This clonotype was detected only once. The chain employs TRBV7-9 and TRBJ1-1, with 8 bases that match TRBD1. After removal of 3 bases from V and 0 bases from J, the junction contained 3 bases not matched to a gene. The CDR3 sequence is 15 residues long. Per the germline V gene, CDR1 is SEHNR and CDR2 is FQNEAQ (reference sequence). CDR3 sequence reads: CASSFVDRVNTEAFF. The CDR3 bases are TGTGCCAGCAGCTTTGTGGACAGGGTGAACACTGAAGCTTTCTTT. Full variable domain (rest looked up from reference TRBV7-9 and TRBJ1-1): DTGVSQNPRHKITKRGQNVTFRCDPISEHNRLYWYRQTLGQGPEFLTYFQNEAQLEKSRLLSDRFSAERPKGSFSTLEIQRTEQGDSAMYLCASSFVDRVNTEAFFGQGTRLTVV.

Remarks on this clonotype: In this CDR3 the conserved last residue, phenylalanine or tryptophan, is missing, so a read error is likely. The CDR3 sequence is CASLKERGGHTDTQYS. The DNA of the CDR3 is TGTGCCAGCTTGAAGGAGCGGGGGGGACACACAGATACGCAGTATTCT. The chain couples TRBV12-3 or TRBV12-4 to TRBJ2-3, with TRBD2 identical over 10 bases. V dropped 8 bases and J dropped 2; count of bases not matched to a gene: 10. The CDR3 runs to 16 residues.

The V and J genes are TRBV29-1 and TRBJ2-1, with 11 bases that match TRBD2. There are 15 residues in the CDR3. Germline V gene data show CDR1 as SQVTM and CDR2 as ANQGSEA. V trimming: 5 bases; J trimming: 5 bases; junction bases outside the gene matches: 8. CDR3 DNA sequence: TGCAGCGTTCTACTAGCGGGGGACGAAGACAATGAGCAGTTCTTC. It codes for CSVLLAGDEDNEQFF.

This clonotype has only a few counts. The chain uses TRBV6-1 and TRBJ2-5; 11 positions match TRBD2. J gave up 5 bases and V 6 bases, and 2 bases lay outside the gene matches. Germline CDR1 and CDR2: MNHNS and SASEGT. CDR3 length equals 13 residues. The CDR3 sequence is CASRLAGVETQYF. The CDR3 bases are TGTGCCAGCAGACTAGCGGGGGTGGAGACCCAGTACTTC.

In regard to this clonotype: One base away lies a much larger clone, so this may be a sequencing read error. The chain recombines TRBV5-1 with TRBJ2-1, with TRBD2 identical over 8 bases. Germline CDR1 is SGHRS and CDR2 is YFSETQ. The CDR3 is 15 residues long. In nucleotides, the CDR3 is TGCGCCAGCAGCGCGGGGACTAGGGTAGGCGATGAGCAGCTCTTC. Amino acids: CASSAGTRVGDEQLF.

The chain uses TRBV19 and TRBJ1-6; 9 bases align to TRBD1. The germline V gene encodes CDR1 LNHDA and CDR2 SQIVND (reference sequence). The CDR3 runs 15 residues. V lost 3 bases, J lost 9 bases, and 6 bases stayed unmatched. DNA of the CDR3: TGTGCCAGTAGTATCCAGACAGGGGGTGGTTCACCCCTCCACTTT. Translation: CASSIQTGGGSPLHF.

The CDR3 loop reads CSASVAGGTYNEQYF. CDR3 in DNA: TGCAGTGCTTCCGTGGCGGGGGGTACGTACAATGAGCAGTATTTT. This chain links TRBV20-1 with TRBJ2-3, with 8 bases that match TRBD2. This CDR3 is built from 15 residues. From germline, CDR1 is DFQATT and CDR2 SNEGSKA (reference sequence). The V and J ends lost 5 bases and 11 bases, in that order; junction bases with no gene match: 18.

This clonotype has a count of ten or more. The chain is built from TRBV19 and TRBJ1-5; perhaps TRBD1 as D (5 bases). V dropped 7 bases and J dropped 0 bases, with 10 bases sitting between them. This CDR3 has 14 amino acids. The germline V gene encodes CDR1 LNHDA and CDR2 SQIVND (reference sequence). CDR3 DNA sequence: TGTGCCAGTAAAGGGGTACCTAGCAATCAGCCCCAGCATTTT. Residues: CASKGVPSNQPQHF.

This chain links TRBV24-1 with TRBJ2-1; possibly TRBD2 for D (5 bases). Trimming took off 5 bases at V and 9 bases at J, with 10 bases between the two ends. The CDR3 has 12 residues. Germline V gene lookup returns CDR1 KGHDR and CDR2 SFDVKD. The CDR3 sequence: CATSVAGGEQFF. The CDR3 region has the DNA TGTGCCACCAGTGTCGCCGGAGGTGAGCAGTTCTTC.

This clonotype was detected ten times or more. The chain joins TRBV5-1 to TRBJ1-1; D gene unclear. V lost 3 bases and J lost 1, with 7 bases in between. The CDR3 is 13 residues long. Per germline, CDR1 SGHRS and CDR2 YFSETQ. The CDR3 loop reads CASSSDANTEAFF. In DNA form, the CDR3 reads TGCGCCAGCAGCTCGGACGCGAACACTGAAGCTTTCTTT.

This clonotype was counted ten times or more. The V and J genes are TRBV7-8 and TRBJ1-3, with D hard to call. The V gene lost 4 bases and the J gene lost 4 bases, with 14 bases spanning the gap. CDR3 length: 15 amino acids. From germline, CDR1 is SGHVS and CDR2 FQNEAQ. The CDR3 nucleotides are TGTGCCAGCAGCTCTTCTGAGGTAGCCGGAAACACCATATATTTT. Translated, it gives CASSSSEVAGNTIYF.

The V call is TRBV24-1, the J call TRBJ2-3, with D hard to call. The CDR3 extends over 13 amino acids. Trimming took off 5 bases at V and 2 bases at J, with 7 bases between the two ends. Germline loops: CDR1 KGHDR, CDR2 SFDVKD. The CDR3 reads CATSVATTDTQYF. The CDR3 DNA is TGTGCCACCAGTGTTGCGACCACAGATACGCAGTATTTT.

This clonotype was counted at least ten times. This chain links TRBV29-1 with TRBJ2-7; D may be TRBD1 or TRBD2 (5 bases each). V lost 5 bases and J lost 4, with 21 bases in between. This CDR3 comprises 15 residues. Per germline, CDR1 SQVTM and CDR2 ANQGSEA. The CDR3 DNA sequence: TGCAGCGTTACCGACACCCGACGAGGGGTGTACGAGCAGTACTTC. Its protein product is CSVTDTRRGVYEQYF.

V is TRBV9 and J is TRBJ1-2; a weak D match, TRBD1 (6 bases). The CDR3 extends over 14 amino acids. Germline V gene lookup returns CDR1 SGDLS and CDR2 YYNGEE. V lost 4 bases and J 3 bases, leaving 13 bases between the germline ends. CDR3 amino acids: CASSSLGGHYGYTF. For the CDR3, the DNA is TGTGCCAGCAGCTCTCTAGGGGGGCACTATGGCTACACCTTC.

This chain uses TRBV5-1 with TRBJ1-5; D might be TRBD1 (5 bases). The CDR3 is 16 amino acids. Germline CDR1 reads SGHRS; CDR2 reads YFSETQ. V was cut by 0 bases and J by 6 bases, with 16 bases left in between. The CDR3, as DNA: TGCGCCAGCAGCTTGGCGGTAGCGGGGGGAGTTCAGCCCCAGCATTTT. Translated: CASSLAVAGGVQPQHF.

The rearrangement joins TRBV29-1 to TRBJ2-3; 7 nucleotides agree with TRBD2. The CDR3 length is 17 residues. Germline V gene lookup returns CDR1 SQVTM and CDR2 ANQGSEA. Trimming at V came to 3 bases and at J to 2 bases, leaving 14 bases not matched to a gene. The CDR3: CSVEGLAASGNTDTQYF. The CDR3 coding sequence is TGCAGCGTTGAGGGGCTAGCGGCTAGCGGAAACACAGATACGCAGTATTTT.

This clonotype was recorded a few times. The V call is TRBV28, the J call TRBJ1-2, with a tentative D call TRBD1 (5 bases). The CDR3 has 13 residues. V was pared by 1 base and J by 8 bases, with 11 bases between. In germline, CDR1 is MDHEN, CDR2 SYDVKM. The CDR3 here is CASSLSGRAGYTF. For the CDR3, the DNA is TGTGCCAGCAGTTTATCAGGCAGGGCCGGCTACACCTTC.